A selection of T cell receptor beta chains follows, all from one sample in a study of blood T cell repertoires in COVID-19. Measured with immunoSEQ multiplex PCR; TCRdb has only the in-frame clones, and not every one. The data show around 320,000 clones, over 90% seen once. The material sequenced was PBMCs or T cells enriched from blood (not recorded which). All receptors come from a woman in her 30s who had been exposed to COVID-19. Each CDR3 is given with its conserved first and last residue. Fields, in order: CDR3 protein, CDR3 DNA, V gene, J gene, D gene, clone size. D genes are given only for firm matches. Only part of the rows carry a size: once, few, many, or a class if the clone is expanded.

CDR3: CASSLTGAGEKLFF
DNA: TGCGCCAGCAGCTTAACAGGGGCGGGTGAAAAACTGTTTTTT
V: TRBV5-1
J: TRBJ1-4
D: TRBD1
size: .

CDR3: CASSPHRGGEAFF
DNA: TGTGCCAGCAGCCCCCACAGGGGAGGTGAAGCTTTCTTT
V: TRBV5-5
J: TRBJ1-1
D: TRBD1
size: few

CDR3: CASSLDRADTQYF
DNA: TGTGCCAGCAGTTTAGACCGAGCAGATACGCAGTATTTT
V: TRBV12-3/TRBV12-4
J: TRBJ2-3
D: .
size: few

CDR3: CASSLVPDRVTEAFF
DNA: TGCGCCAGCAGCTTGGTTCCGGACAGGGTCACTGAAGCTTTCTTT
V: TRBV5-1
J: TRBJ1-1
D: TRBD1
size: few

CDR3: CASSEWGQAGPDTQYF
DNA: TGCGCCAGCAGTGAGTGGGGGCAGGCAGGACCAGATACGCAGTATTTT
V: TRBV10-2
J: TRBJ2-3
D: .
size: .

CDR3: CASSFVSTGGTGYTF
DNA: TGTGCCAGCAGCTTCGTCTCGACAGGGGGCACTGGCTACACCTTC
V: TRBV5-6
J: TRBJ1-2
D: TRBD1
size: .

CDR3: CASSSGTSGGYYYEQYF
DNA: TGTGCCAGCAGCTCCGGGACTAGCGGGGGCTATTACTACGAGCAGTACTTC
V: TRBV5-6
J: TRBJ2-7
D: TRBD2
size: .

CDR3: CASSGFPTQTGGGEQFF
DNA: TGTGCCAGCAGTGGTTTTCCGACGCAGACCGGGGGTGGTGAGCAGTTCTTC
V: TRBV6-1
J: TRBJ2-1
D: .
size: .

CDR3: CASSAGQKPEAFF
DNA: TGTGCCAGCAGCGCGGGACAGAAGCCTGAAGCTTTCTTT
V: TRBV5-4
J: TRBJ1-1
D: TRBD1
size: .

CDR3: CASSLRGGAWETQYF
DNA: TGTGCCAGCAGCTTGCGCGGGGGGGCTTGGGAGACCCAGTACTTC
V: TRBV5-8
J: TRBJ2-5
D: TRBD2
size: .

CDR3: CASSDGPDDRPYEQYF
DNA: TGTGCCAGCAGTGATGGGCCCGACGATCGGCCGTACGAGCAGTACTTC
V: TRBV6-1
J: TRBJ2-7
D: .
size: few

CDR3: CASSLDRDNSPLHF
DNA: TGCGCCAGCAGCCTGGACAGGGATAATTCACCCCTCCACTTT
V: TRBV5-1
J: TRBJ1-6
D: TRBD1
size: .

CDR3: CASSRPTSGYTDTQYF
DNA: TGTGCCAGCAGCCGCCCGACTAGCGGTTACACAGATACGCAGTATTTT
V: TRBV7-9
J: TRBJ2-3
D: TRBD2
size: .

CDR3: CASSLGQNYGYTF
DNA: TGTGCCAGCAGCCTCGGACAGAACTATGGCTACACCTTC
V: TRBV7-9
J: TRBJ1-2
D: .
size: .

CDR3: CASSSRTSGTSSYNEQFF
DNA: TGTGCCAGCAGCTCGAGGACTAGCGGTACTAGCTCCTACAATGAGCAGTTCTTC
V: TRBV7-9
J: TRBJ2-1
D: TRBD2
size: .

CDR3: CASSIAGYNEQFF
DNA: TGTGCCAGTAGTATAGCGGGTTACAATGAGCAGTTCTTC
V: TRBV19
J: TRBJ2-1
D: .
size: .

CDR3: CASSGTGRYDTEAFF
DNA: TGTGCCAGCAGCGGGACAGGGAGATACGACACTGAAGCTTTCTTT
V: TRBV7-8
J: TRBJ1-1
D: TRBD1
size: .

CDR3: CASRPQGGGYTF
DNA: TGTGCCAGCAGGCCACAGGGGGGCGGCTACACCTTC
V: TRBV5-8
J: TRBJ1-2
D: TRBD1
size: .

CDR3: CSVEVAGTYEQYF
DNA: TGCAGCGTTGAAGTCGCAGGTACCTACGAGCAGTACTTC
V: TRBV29-1
J: TRBJ2-7
D: .
size: .

CDR3: CASRSADRGPEKLFF
DNA: TGCGCCAGCAGGTCCGCTGACAGGGGCCCCGAAAAACTGTTTTTT
V: TRBV5-1
J: TRBJ1-4
D: TRBD1
size: once

CDR3: CASRPVTTGELFF
DNA: TGTGCCAGCCGCCCCGTAACAACCGGGGAGCTGTTTTTT
V: TRBV12-3/TRBV12-4
J: TRBJ2-2
D: .
size: few

CDR3: CASSLDAGRGARNTIYF
DNA: TGTGCCAGCAGCTTGGACGCGGGGCGGGGGGCGAGAAACACCATATATTTT
V: TRBV5-4
J: TRBJ1-3
D: .
size: .

CDR3: CAISGGTGIMNTEAFF
DNA: TGTGCCATCAGTGGGGGGACAGGTATAATGAACACTGAAGCTTTCTTT
V: TRBV10-3
J: TRBJ1-1
D: TRBD1
size: .

CDR3: CASTGVLDTQYF
DNA: TGTGCCAGCACGGGGGTTCTGGATACGCAGTATTTT
V: TRBV12-3/TRBV12-4
J: TRBJ2-3
D: .
size: .

CDR3: CAIRIEYQETQYF
DNA: TGTGCCATCAGGATTGAGTACCAAGAGACCCAGTACTTC
V: TRBV10-3
J: TRBJ2-5
D: .
size: .

CDR3: CASSLGHDQETQYF
DNA: TGTGCCAGCAGCTTAGGACACGACCAAGAGACCCAGTACTTC
V: TRBV7-2
J: TRBJ2-5
D: .
size: .

CDR3: CASSATRFGAEKLFF
DNA: TGTGCCAGCAGCGCTACCCGGTTTGGGGCTGAAAAACTGTTTTTT
V: TRBV7-9
J: TRBJ1-4
D: .
size: .

CDR3: CASSQVGLGKGNYGYTF
DNA: TGTGCCAGCAGCCAAGTGGGGCTGGGGAAGGGCAACTATGGCTACACCTTC
V: TRBV4-2
J: TRBJ1-2
D: .
size: .

CDR3: CATSRDYSGGDYYNEQFF
DNA: TGTGCCACCAGCAGAGATTATAGTGGGGGGGATTACTACAATGAGCAGTTCTTC
V: TRBV15
J: TRBJ2-1
D: TRBD2
size: .

CDR3: CASSLIKGGGAYNEQFF
DNA: TGTGCCAGCAGCTTAATAAAGGGCGGGGGGGCCTACAATGAGCAGTTCTTC
V: TRBV7-2
J: TRBJ2-1
D: TRBD2
size: .

CDR3: CATSDPRGGKYGYTF
DNA: TGTGCCACCAGTGACCCCCGGGGGGGGAAGTATGGCTACACCTTC
V: TRBV24-1
J: TRBJ1-2
D: .
size: .

CDR3: CASRLTGTGGSPLHF
DNA: TGTGCCAGTAGACTGACCGGGACAGGCGGATCACCCCTCCACTTT
V: TRBV19
J: TRBJ1-6
D: TRBD1
size: .

CDR3: CASSVSLPFSAGGQETQYF
DNA: TGTGCCAGCAGCGTTTCCCTCCCCTTTTCGGCGGGGGGGCAAGAGACCCAGTACTTC
V: TRBV9
J: TRBJ2-5
D: TRBD2
size: once

CDR3: CASSLGAGDYEQYF
DNA: TGTGCCAGCAGCTTAGGAGCAGGGGATTACGAGCAGTACTTC
V: TRBV7-8
J: TRBJ2-7
D: .
size: .

CDR3: CASSPGAGDSGNTIYF
DNA: TGTGCCAGCTCACCAGGGGCAGGCGACTCTGGAAACACCATATATTTT
V: TRBV18
J: TRBJ1-3
D: .
size: once

CDR3: CASTGTANEKLFF
DNA: TGTGCCAGTACCGGGACTGCTAATGAAAAACTGTTTTTT
V: TRBV19
J: TRBJ1-4
D: .
size: once